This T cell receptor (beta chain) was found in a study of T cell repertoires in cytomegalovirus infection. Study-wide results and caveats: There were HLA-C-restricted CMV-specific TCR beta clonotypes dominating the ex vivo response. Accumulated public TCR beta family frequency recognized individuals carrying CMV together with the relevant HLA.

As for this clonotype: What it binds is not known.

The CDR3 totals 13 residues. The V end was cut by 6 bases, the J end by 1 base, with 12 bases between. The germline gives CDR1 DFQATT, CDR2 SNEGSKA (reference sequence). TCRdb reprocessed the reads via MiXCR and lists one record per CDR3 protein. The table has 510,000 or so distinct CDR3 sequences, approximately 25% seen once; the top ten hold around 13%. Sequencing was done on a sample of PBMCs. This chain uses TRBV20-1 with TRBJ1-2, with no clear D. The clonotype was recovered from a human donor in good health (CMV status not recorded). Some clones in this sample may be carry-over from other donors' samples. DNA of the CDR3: TGCAGTGCCCCTAGCGGGGATAACTATGGCTACACCTTC. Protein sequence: CSAPSGDNYGYTF.